These 11 T cell receptor beta chains share one sample of origin, sequenced in a study of STAT5B mutations in CD4+ large granular lymphocyte leukemia. Sequenced by immunoSEQ multiplex PCR; TCRdb stores in-frame clones only, minus some. Here the sample spans about 38,000 clones, about four fifths being singletons. Sequencing was performed on CD4+ T cells from blood buffy coats. These receptor sequences come from a human donor in good health.

DNA for the CDR3: TGTGCCAGCAGCTCCGGCGGGCCATCAACAGATACGCAGTATTTT. It yields the protein CASSSGGPSTDTQYF. The rearrangement joins TRBV9 to TRBJ2-3; TRBD2 is a possible D gene (5 bases). This CDR3 region has 15 residues. The V and J ends lost 4 bases and 3 bases respectively, with 15 bases between them. Germline V lookup: CDR1 SGDLS, CDR2 YYNGEE.

V gene TRBV5-6 combines with J gene TRBJ1-5, with D uncertain. Trimming stripped 1 base from V and 0 bases from J, with 14 bases between. CDR3 length: 17 residues. The germline gives CDR1 SGHDT, CDR2 YYEEEE. This CDR3 is CASSLRAGSYSNQPQHF. The CDR3 DNA sequence: TGTGCCAGCAGCTTGAGGGCCGGGAGCTATAGCAATCAGCCCCAGCATTTT.

The V gene is TRBV2, the J gene TRBJ1-2; D not resolved. Per germline, CDR1 SNHLY and CDR2 FYNNEI. CDR3 length equals 15 residues. V lost 8 bases to trimming and J lost 0 bases, with 16 bases between them. The CDR3 sequence is CASFSARQANYGYTF. The CDR3 DNA is TGTGCCAGCTTCTCGGCCCGCCAAGCTAACTATGGCTACACCTTC.

The gene calls are TRBV5-6 and TRBJ2-3; perhaps TRBD2 as D (7 bases). The CDR3 extends over 15 amino acids. Germline assignment: CDR1 SGHDT and CDR2 YYEEEE. The V gene lost 4 bases and the J gene lost 1 base, with 13 bases spanning the gap. The CDR3 is CASSLTGGGTDTQYF. The CDR3 DNA is TGTGCCAGCAGCCTGACGGGGGGCGGCACAGATACGCAGTATTTT.

The chain uses TRBV29-1 and TRBJ2-1, with 8 positions matching TRBD2. V trimming: 4 bases; J trimming: 0 bases; junction bases outside the gene matches: 2. Per the germline V gene, CDR1 is SQVTM and CDR2 is ANQGSEA. This CDR3 spans 14 amino acids. The CDR3, as DNA: TGCAGCGTTGTCCGGGGGGGCTCCTACAATGAGCAGTTCTTC. Translated, it gives CSVVRGGSYNEQFF.

V and J are TRBV7-2 and TRBJ2-3, with TRBD2 matching over 9 bases. V lost 2 bases to trimming and J lost 2 bases; unmatched junction nucleotides: 2. The CDR3 is made up of 15 amino acids. Looked up from germline, CDR1 is SGHTA and CDR2 is FQGNSA. The CDR3: CASSLLAGYTDTQYF. The CDR3 bases are TGTGCCAGCAGCTTACTAGCGGGATACACAGATACGCAGTATTTT.

V is TRBV5-1 and J is TRBJ2-2; D is uncertain. This CDR3 contains 15 residues. CDR1 SGHRS and CDR2 YFSETQ come from the germline V gene. The V end lost 0 bases, the J end lost 5 bases, and 11 bases lay between the germline ends. The CDR3: CASSLADIRTGELFF. The CDR3 region has the DNA TGCGCCAGCAGCTTGGCCGACATCAGGACCGGGGAGCTGTTTTTT.

V is TRBV5-4 and J is TRBJ2-7; no reliable D call. The CDR3 runs to 15 residues. Germline CDR1 and CDR2: SGHNT and YYREEE (reference sequence). V lost 0 bases, J lost 2 bases, and 12 bases lay in between. CDR3 amino acids: CASSLGGTATYEQYF. The CDR3 DNA reads TGTGCCAGCAGCTTGGGGGGTACCGCAACCTACGAGCAGTACTTC.

The chain links TRBV25-1 to TRBJ2-1; 9 bases line up with TRBD2. This CDR3 is 14 amino acids long. Germline loops: CDR1 MGHDK, CDR2 SYGVNS. V was clipped by 5 bases and J by 3 bases; unmatched bases: 2. The CDR3 sequence: CASSRTSVYNEQFF. CDR3 in DNA: TGTGCCAGCAGTAGGACTAGCGTCTACAATGAGCAGTTCTTC.

This clone was picked up a small number of times. The chain carries TRBV7-3 and TRBJ2-1, with 7 bases lining up with TRBD2. The germline gives CDR1 SGHTA, CDR2 FQGTGA. The CDR3 consists of 15 residues. The V segment lost 0 bases and the J segment 6 bases; nucleotides outside the gene matches: 5. In DNA form, the CDR3 reads TGTGCCAGCAGCTTAACGGGAGGGCCGGGCAATGAGCAGTTCTTC. It codes for CASSLTGGPGNEQFF.

The rearrangement uses TRBV4-2 and TRBJ2-5, with a tentative D call TRBD1 (6 bases). V was cut by 0 bases and J by 3 bases, with 8 bases left in between. Germline V gives CDR1 LGHNA, CDR2 YNFKEQ. The CDR3 has 14 amino acids. CDR3 DNA sequence: TGTGCCAGCAGCCAAGAGAACAGGGAAGAGACCCAGTACTTC. It encodes CASSQENREETQYF.